The next 27 T cell receptor beta chains were all read from a single sample in a study of regulatory T cells in long-lasting Graves disease. Time point reported: newly diagnosed GD, antithyroid drugs for less than 3 months. The TCR library was made from RNA extracted from PBMCs. Building the TCR beta libraries relied on iRepertoire HTBI primers, and CDR3 regions underwent Arm-PCR. A single record per CDR3 protein comes from TCRdb applying MiXCR to the multiplex PCR reads. This sample has fewer than 650,000 distinct CDR3 sequences, with about 15% found just once. This sample also belongs to another study, concerning T cells in Graves' hyperthyroidism and ophthalmopathy.

The material was peripheral blood mononuclear cells (PBMCs), obtained at new diagnosis, from a patient treated with antithyroid drugs. The receptors originated from a woman in her twenties or thirties with Graves disease.

This clonotype has a count of ten or more. The chain combines TRBV24-1 with TRBJ2-1; 7 bases are a match to TRBD2. This CDR3 is built from 15 residues. V was clipped by 6 bases and J by 8 bases; unmatched bases: 12. Germline V gives CDR1 KGHDR, CDR2 SFDVKD. The CDR3: CATSYGGSSSHEQFF. The CDR3 DNA sequence: TGTGCCACCAGTTATGGCGGGAGTTCTTCCCATGAGCAGTTCTTC.

The V gene is TRBV20-1, the J gene TRBJ2-7; 7 bases map to TRBD2. Germline lookup yields CDR1 DFQATT and CDR2 SNEGSKA (reference sequence). Trimming at V came to 6 bases and at J to 2 bases, leaving 10 bases not matched to a gene. This CDR3 region has 14 residues. CDR3 sequence reads: CSANLADPPYEQYF. CDR3 nucleotide sequence: TGCAGTGCGAATCTAGCGGACCCACCCTACGAGCAGTACTTC.

The rearrangement uses TRBV12-3 or TRBV12-4 and TRBJ2-5; D remains ambiguous. The length of the CDR3 is 11 residues. With 7 bases removed from V and 4 bases from J, the gap between germline ends came to 7 bases. CDR3 nucleotide sequence: TGTGCCAGCACCTCCGGAGAGACCCAGTACTTC. It translates to CASTSGETQYF.

In this sample, this clonotype turned up many times. This chain joins TRBV6-1 and TRBJ2-5, with D perhaps being TRBD1 or TRBD2 (5 bases each). The CDR3 spans 14 residues. The ends were cut back, 5 bases at V and 5 bases at J, with 15 bases in the middle. Germline loops: CDR1 MNHNS, CDR2 SASEGT. CDR3 protein: CASSPTGTSETQYF. CDR3 nucleotides: TGTGCCAGCAGTCCAACCGGGACCTCGGAGACCCAGTACTTC.

The V and J genes are TRBV19 and TRBJ2-7; 10 bases are a match to TRBD1. This CDR3 spans 14 amino acids. The ends lost 5 bases at V and 7 bases at J; junction bases unmatched: 8. Germline CDR1 LNHDA, CDR2 SQIVND (reference sequence). CDR3 sequence: CASSDRDRGVEQYF. CDR3 bases: TGTGCCAGTAGTGACCGGGACAGGGGAGTAGAGCAGTACTTC.

V usage is TRBV20-1 and J usage is TRBJ2-5; 9 bases are a match to TRBD2. The CDR3 is 13 amino acids. Germline V gene sequence: CDR1 DFQATT, CDR2 SNEGSKA (reference sequence). J lost 3 bases, V lost 6 bases, and 5 bases had no gene match. For the CDR3, the DNA is TGCAGTGCCGATAGCGGGAGAGAAGAGACCCAGTACTTC. As protein: CSADSGREETQYF.

This clonotype was seen more than once but under ten times. The V call is TRBV19, the J call TRBJ2-1; 7 positions match TRBD2. Per the germline V gene, CDR1 is LNHDA and CDR2 is SQIVND (reference sequence). The V gene end was trimmed by 5 bases and the J gene end by 8 bases; junction bases not matched to a gene: 12. The CDR3 loop spans 15 amino acids. The CDR3 spells CASSSRREYSDEQFF. For the CDR3, the DNA is TGTGCCAGTAGTTCTCGGCGGGAGTATTCGGATGAGCAGTTCTTC.

A few counts support this clonotype. This chain uses TRBV6-5 with TRBJ1-1; D is uncertain. V dropped 2 bases and J dropped 11 bases, with 15 bases sitting between them. CDR1 is MNHEY and CDR2 is SVGAGI in the germline V gene. The CDR3 spans 13 residues. In DNA form, the CDR3 reads TGTGCCAGCAGTTACATTAGCAGTGGGCACGCTTTCTTT. It encodes CASSYISSGHAFF.

CDR3 protein: CASSQAGDNIQYF. Written as DNA, the CDR3 is TGTGCCAGCAGCCAAGCTGGGGATAACATTCAGTACTTC. The chain links TRBV4-2 to TRBJ2-4; unclear D gene. Trimming removed 1 base from V and 7 bases from J, with 8 bases in between. The CDR3 extends over 13 amino acids. Germline assignment: CDR1 LGHNA and CDR2 YNFKEQ.

The CDR3 DNA sequence: TGTGCCAGCAGCGTAGTTCCCTCTGGGGTCCACGAGCAGTACTTC. This encodes CASSVVPSGVHEQYF. The chain employs TRBV9 and TRBJ2-7; D unresolved. Germline CDR1 is SGDLS and CDR2 is YYNGEE. V lost 0 bases and J lost 5, with 15 bases in between. This CDR3 contains 15 residues. Full variable domain (outside the CDR3, taken from reference TRBV9 and TRBJ2-7): DSGVTQTPKHLITATGQRVTLRCSPRSGDLSVYWYQQSLDQGLQFLIQYYNGEERAKGNILERFSAQQFPDLHSELNLSSLELGDSALYFCASSVVPSGVHEQYFGPGTRLTVT.

This chain joins TRBV3-1 and TRBJ2-1; 9 nucleotides line up with TRBD1. The ends lost 3 bases at V and 14 bases at J; junction bases unmatched: 5. Germline lookup yields CDR1 LGHDT and CDR2 YNNKEL (reference sequence). This CDR3 contains 12 residues. The CDR3 here is CASSQHRGPEFF. CDR3 in DNA: TGTGCCAGCAGCCAGCACAGGGGGCCGGAGTTCTTC.

Notes on this clonotype: This may stem from a read error, because a much larger clone lies one nucleotide away. The chain recombines TRBV6-4 with TRBJ2-2; perhaps D is TRBD1 or TRBD2 (5 bases each). In germline, CDR1 is MRHNA, CDR2 SNTAGT. This CDR3 has 15 residues. The V end lost 0 bases, the J end lost 7 bases, and 12 bases lay between the germline ends. The CDR3 nucleotides read TGTGCCAGCAGTGACTCGGGGGAGCCCATCGGGGAGCTGTTTTTT. It is translated as CASSDSGEPIGELFF.

This clonotype appeared a few times. The chain recombines TRBV19 with TRBJ2-1; the match to TRBD2 covers 8 bases. CDR1 and CDR2 (germline): LNHDA, SQIVND (reference sequence). With V trimmed by 1 base and J by 6 bases, 2 bases remained unmatched. There are 14 residues in the CDR3. The CDR3 DNA is TGTGCCAGTAGTATAGTTGCGGGGGGCAATGAGCAGTTCTTC. Translated, it gives CASSIVAGGNEQFF.

In its sample, this clonotype was seen many times. The chain uses TRBV28 and TRBJ1-1; D uncertain. This CDR3 has 15 residues. V dropped 2 bases and J dropped 0 bases, with 10 bases sitting between them. Germline CDR1 MDHEN, CDR2 SYDVKM. In nucleotides, the CDR3 is TGTGCCAGCAGTTTAGGAGGTGTAGTGAACACTGAAGCTTTCTTT. Amino acids: CASSLGGVVNTEAFF.

This clonotype was observed many times. The chain uses TRBV6-2 or TRBV6-3 and TRBJ1-2; D ambiguous. In germline, CDR1 is MNHEY, CDR2 SVGEGT. Trimming pared 5 bases from V and 7 bases from J, leaving 11 bases between. The CDR3 runs 12 residues. CDR3 nucleotide sequence: TGTGCCAGCAGTGAGCCAGGCGGTGGCTACACCTTC. Encoded protein: CASSEPGGGYTF.

This clonotype was detected a few times. The rearrangement uses TRBV18 and TRBJ1-1, with unresolved D. Germline CDR1 KGHSH, CDR2 LQKENI. Deletions cut 0 bases from V and 1 base from J, with 9 bases between. The CDR3 spans 15 residues. Here the CDR3 reads CASSPPLDGNTEAFF. DNA for the CDR3: TGTGCCAGCTCACCACCACTGGACGGGAACACTGAAGCTTTCTTT.

This clonotype has a handful of counts. The V gene is TRBV7-2, the J gene TRBJ2-1, with 8 bases aligning to TRBD2. The CDR3 loop spans 15 amino acids. The trim removed 2 bases at V and 8 bases at J, leaving 8 bases unmatched. From germline, CDR1 is SGHTA and CDR2 FQGNSA. CDR3 sequence: CASSLQRGGGYEQFF. CDR3 DNA: TGTGCCAGCAGCTTACAACGGGGGGGTGGGTATGAGCAGTTCTTC.

This clonotype occurred many times. The gene calls are TRBV2 and TRBJ2-7; 8 bases match TRBD1. J was trimmed by 6 bases and V by 6 bases; bases with no gene match: 4. CDR1 and CDR2 from the germline V gene are SNHLY and FYNNEI. This CDR3 has 12 amino acids. The chain's CDR3 is CASRQDRGEQYF. CDR3 DNA sequence: TGTGCCAGCAGACAAGACAGGGGCGAGCAGTACTTC.

As concerns this clonotype: With a much larger clone just one base away, this may be a read error. The rearrangement uses TRBV29-1 and TRBJ2-7; no definite D call. Germline-derived CDR1 and CDR2 are SQVTM and ANQGSEA. CDR3 length: 11 residues. V dropped 3 bases and J dropped 5 bases, with 8 bases sitting between them. Written as DNA, the CDR3 is TGCAGCGTTGAGAGACAAAACGAGCAGTACTTC. The encoded protein is CSVERQNEQYF.

The sample holds a few counts of this clonotype. A clone one base away is much larger, so this may be a read error. The J gene is TRBJ2-1, the V gene TRBV7-3; 7 bases agree with TRBD2. Germline-derived CDR1 and CDR2 are SGHTA and FQGTGA. This CDR3 is 16 amino acids long. The CDR3 region is CASSFGGGTNYDEQFF. The CDR3 nucleotides are TGTGCCAGCAGCTTTGGCGGCGGGACTAACTACGATGAGCAGTTCTTC.

Concerning this clonotype: Possible read error: a much larger clone is one base away. The chain links TRBV6-2 or TRBV6-3 to TRBJ2-3; D not resolved. Judging by the DNA end, TRBJ1-5 fits better; the J call may be wrong. CDR1 and CDR2 from the germline V gene are MNHEY and SVGEGT. The CDR3 length is 12 residues. The CDR3 region is CANADGTDTQHF. The DNA for the CDR3 is TGTGCCAATGCGGACGGCACAGATACGCAGCATTTT.

There are a few counts of this clonotype. The chain is built from TRBV7-8 and TRBJ1-1; D not resolved. Germline assignment: CDR1 SGHVS and CDR2 FQNEAQ. V lost 4 bases to trimming and J lost 1 base, with 13 bases between them. There are 15 residues in the CDR3. Here the CDR3 DNA reads TGTGCCAGCAGCTCCCCTAATAACAAGAACACTGAAGCTTTCTTT. Its protein product is CASSSPNNKNTEAFF. The full variable domain, its missing parts supplied by reference TRBV7-8 and TRBJ1-1, is GAGVSQSPRYKVAKRGQDVALRCDPISGHVSLFWYQQALGQGPEFLTYFQNEAQLDKSGLPSDRFFAERPEGSVSTLKIQRTQQEDSAVYLCASSSPNNKNTEAFFGQGTRLTVV.

In this sample, this clonotype turned up once. A much bigger clone sits one base away, suggesting this may be a read error. The chain combines TRBV7-3 with TRBJ2-1; 7 nucleotides match TRBD1. Germline CDR1 and CDR2: SGHTA and FQGTGA. The ends lost 5 bases at V and 10 bases at J; junction bases unmatched: 11. The CDR3 is 14 amino acids. CDR3 sequence (DNA): TGTGCCAGCAGCGCCGGGACAGCCCCATACGAGCAGTTCTTC. Its translation is CASSAGTAPYEQFF.

This clonotype was counted ten times or more. The chain has TRBV6-1 and TRBJ2-1; D tentatively fits TRBD1 or TRBD2 (5 bases each). Germline loops: CDR1 MNHNS, CDR2 SASEGT. V lost 10 bases, J lost 8 bases, and 27 bases lay in between. There are 16 residues in the CDR3. DNA for the CDR3: TGTGCCATCTCCCCCGAAGGGACCGCCTCCTGGTATGAGCAGTTCTTC. This translates into CAISPEGTASWYEQFF.

The chain joins TRBV12-3 or TRBV12-4 to TRBJ1-2, with a tentative D call TRBD1 (5 bases). V lost 7 bases and J 5 bases, leaving 11 bases between the germline ends. The CDR3 runs to 12 residues. This chain's CDR3 is CASTAGRYGYTF. Written as DNA, the CDR3 is TGTGCCAGCACTGCAGGGAGATATGGCTACACCTTC.

Note on this clonotype: This sequence may be a read error, since a much larger clone differs from it by one base. The V call is TRBV7-2, the J call TRBJ2-7; 7 nucleotides align to TRBD2. The CDR3 consists of 14 residues. Germline CDR1 and CDR2: SGHTA and FQGNSA. J gave up 2 bases and V 7 bases, and 8 bases lay outside the gene matches. Written as DNA, the CDR3 is TGTGCCAGCAACAGACTGGGGAGGGCCTACGAGCAGTACTTC. Amino acid sequence: CASNRLGRAYEQYF.

This clonotype was seen repeatedly, ten times or more. The chain joins TRBV7-2 to TRBJ2-7; TRBD2 agrees at 12 bases. The germline gives CDR1 SGHTA, CDR2 FQGNSA. Trimming removed 4 bases from V and 2 bases from J; junction bases left unmatched: 3. The CDR3 is 15 residues long. CDR3 DNA: TGTGCCAGCAGCTCGCTAGCGGGAGGGCCCTACGAGCAGTACTTC. It codes for CASSSLAGGPYEQYF.